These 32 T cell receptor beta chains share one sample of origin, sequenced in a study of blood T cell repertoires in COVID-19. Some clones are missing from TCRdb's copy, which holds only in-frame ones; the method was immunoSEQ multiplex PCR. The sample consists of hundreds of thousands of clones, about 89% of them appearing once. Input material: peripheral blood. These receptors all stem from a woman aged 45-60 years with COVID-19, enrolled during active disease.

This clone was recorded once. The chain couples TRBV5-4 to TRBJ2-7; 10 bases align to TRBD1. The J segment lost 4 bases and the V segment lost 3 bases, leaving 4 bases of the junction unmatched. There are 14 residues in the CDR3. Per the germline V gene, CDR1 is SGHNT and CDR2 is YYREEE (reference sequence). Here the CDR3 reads CASSSGTGVYEQYF. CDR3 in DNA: TGTGCCAGCAGCTCCGGGACAGGGGTGTACGAGCAGTACTTC.

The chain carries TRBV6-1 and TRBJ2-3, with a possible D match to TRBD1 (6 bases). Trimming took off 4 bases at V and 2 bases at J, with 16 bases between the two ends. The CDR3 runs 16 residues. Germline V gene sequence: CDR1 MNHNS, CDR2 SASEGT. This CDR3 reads CASSGQAHSLTDTQYF. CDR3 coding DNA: TGTGCCAGCAGTGGACAGGCCCATTCCCTCACAGATACGCAGTATTTT.

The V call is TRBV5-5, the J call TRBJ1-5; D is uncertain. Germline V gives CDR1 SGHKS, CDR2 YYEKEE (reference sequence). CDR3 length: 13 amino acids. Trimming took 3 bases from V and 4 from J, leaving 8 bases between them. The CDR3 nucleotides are TGTGCCAGCAGCTGGGCAGAGAATCAGCCCCAGCATTTT. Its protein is CASSWAENQPQHF.

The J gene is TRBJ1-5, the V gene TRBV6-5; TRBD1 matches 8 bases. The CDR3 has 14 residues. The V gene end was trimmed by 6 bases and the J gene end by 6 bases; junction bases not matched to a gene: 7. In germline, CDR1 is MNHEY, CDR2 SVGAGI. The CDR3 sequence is CASRETGVAQPQHF. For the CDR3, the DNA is TGTGCCAGCAGGGAGACAGGGGTCGCTCAGCCCCAGCATTTT.

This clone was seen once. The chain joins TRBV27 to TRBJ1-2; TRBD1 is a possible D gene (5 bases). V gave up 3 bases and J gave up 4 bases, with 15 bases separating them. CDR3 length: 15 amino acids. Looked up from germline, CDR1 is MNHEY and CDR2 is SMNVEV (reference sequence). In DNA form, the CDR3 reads TGTGCCAGCAGTTTGGATCGACAGTCAATCTATGGCTACACCTTC. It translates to CASSLDRQSIYGYTF.

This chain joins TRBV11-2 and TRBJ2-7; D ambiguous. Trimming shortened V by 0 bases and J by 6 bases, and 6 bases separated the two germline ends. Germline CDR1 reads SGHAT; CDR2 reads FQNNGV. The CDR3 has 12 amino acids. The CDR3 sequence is CASSLDVGEQYF. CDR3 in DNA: TGTGCCAGCAGCTTAGATGTCGGCGAGCAGTACTTC.

CDR3 nucleotides: TGTGCCAGCAGTTCGGACAGGGGACCGGGAAACACCATATATTTT. Translation: CASSSDRGPGNTIYF. The chain couples TRBV2 to TRBJ1-3; TRBD1 aligns across 9 bases. The CDR3 extends over 15 amino acids. Losses at the gene ends were 5 bases for V and 4 bases for J; bases not matched to a gene: 6. Per germline, CDR1 SNHLY and CDR2 FYNNEI. The full variable domain, its missing parts supplied by reference TRBV2 and TRBJ1-3, is EPEVTQTPSHQVTQMGQEVILRCVPISNHLYFYWYRQILGQKVEFLVSFYNNEISEKSEIFDDQFSVERPDGSNFTLKIRSTKLEDSAMYFCASSSDRGPGNTIYFGEGSWLTVV.

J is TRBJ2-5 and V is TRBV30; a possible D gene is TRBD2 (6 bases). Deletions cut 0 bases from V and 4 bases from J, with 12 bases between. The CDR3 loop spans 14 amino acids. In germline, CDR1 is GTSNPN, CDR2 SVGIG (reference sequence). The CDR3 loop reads CAWSVGTSRETQYF. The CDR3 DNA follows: TGTGCCTGGAGTGTAGGAACTAGCCGAGAGACCCAGTACTTC.

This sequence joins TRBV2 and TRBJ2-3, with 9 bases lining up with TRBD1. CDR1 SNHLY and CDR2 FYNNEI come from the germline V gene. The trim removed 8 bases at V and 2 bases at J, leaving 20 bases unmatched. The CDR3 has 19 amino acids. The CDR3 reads CASLEPHSSQGAVTDTQYF. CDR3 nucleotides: TGTGCCAGCCTGGAGCCCCACTCCTCACAGGGGGCGGTCACAGATACGCAGTATTTT.

The CDR3 loop is CASSFLQGGNEKLFF. The CDR3 DNA sequence: TGTGCCAGCAGCTTTCTGCAGGGAGGGAATGAAAAACTGTTTTTT. V usage is TRBV5-5 and J usage is TRBJ1-4, with D possibly TRBD1 on 5 matching bases. Trimming pared 2 bases from V and 5 bases from J, leaving 13 bases between. Germline CDR1 SGHKS, CDR2 YYEKEE (reference sequence). CDR3 size: 15 residues.

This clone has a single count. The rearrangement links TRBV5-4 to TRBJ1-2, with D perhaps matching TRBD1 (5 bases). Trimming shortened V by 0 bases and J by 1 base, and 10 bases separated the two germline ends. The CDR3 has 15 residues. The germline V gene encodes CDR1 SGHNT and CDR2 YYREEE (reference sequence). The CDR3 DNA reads TGTGCCAGCAGCTTGGTGGCAGGGCTTAACTATGGCTACACCTTC. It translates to CASSLVAGLNYGYTF.

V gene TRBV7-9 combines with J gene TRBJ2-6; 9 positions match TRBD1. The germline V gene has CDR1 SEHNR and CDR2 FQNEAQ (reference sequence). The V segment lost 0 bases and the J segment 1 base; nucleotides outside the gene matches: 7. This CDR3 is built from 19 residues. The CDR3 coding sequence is TGTGCCAGCAGCTTAGCGCAAGGGACAGGGAAATCTGGGGCCAACGTCCTGACTTTC. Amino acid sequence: CASSLAQGTGKSGANVLTF.

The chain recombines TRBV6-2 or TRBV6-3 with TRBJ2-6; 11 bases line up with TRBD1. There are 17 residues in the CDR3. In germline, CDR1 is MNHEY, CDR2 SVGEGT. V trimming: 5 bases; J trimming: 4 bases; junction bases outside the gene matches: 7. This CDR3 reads CASSLGQGVSGANVLTF. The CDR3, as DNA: TGTGCCAGCAGTCTGGGACAGGGGGTATCCGGGGCCAACGTCCTGACTTTC.

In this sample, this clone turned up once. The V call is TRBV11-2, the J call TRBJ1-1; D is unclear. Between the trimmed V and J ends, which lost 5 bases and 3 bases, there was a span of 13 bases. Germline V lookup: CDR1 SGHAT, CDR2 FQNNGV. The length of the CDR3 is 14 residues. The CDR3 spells CASSPLPVYTEAFF. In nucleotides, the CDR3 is TGTGCCAGCAGCCCCCTCCCAGTCTACACTGAAGCTTTCTTT.

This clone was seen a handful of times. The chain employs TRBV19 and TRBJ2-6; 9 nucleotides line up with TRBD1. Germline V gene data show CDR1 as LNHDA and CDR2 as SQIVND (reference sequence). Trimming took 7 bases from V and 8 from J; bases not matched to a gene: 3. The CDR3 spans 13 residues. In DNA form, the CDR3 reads TGTGCCAGTACAGGACAGGGGACCAACGTCCTGACTTTC. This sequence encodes CASTGQGTNVLTF.

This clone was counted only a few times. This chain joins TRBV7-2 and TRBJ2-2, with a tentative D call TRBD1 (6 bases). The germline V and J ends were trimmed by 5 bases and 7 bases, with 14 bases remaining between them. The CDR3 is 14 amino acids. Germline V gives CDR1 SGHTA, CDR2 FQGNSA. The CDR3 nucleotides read TGTGCCAGCAGCACACAGGGATACGGCGGGGAGCTGTTTTTT. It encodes CASSTQGYGGELFF.

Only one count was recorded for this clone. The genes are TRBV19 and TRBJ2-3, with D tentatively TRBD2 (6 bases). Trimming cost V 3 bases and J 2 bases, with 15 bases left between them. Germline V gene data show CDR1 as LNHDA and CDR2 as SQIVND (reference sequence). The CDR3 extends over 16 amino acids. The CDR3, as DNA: TGTGCCAGTAGTATGGGCGTAGCGGTCCACACAGATACGCAGTATTTT. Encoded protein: CASSMGVAVHTDTQYF. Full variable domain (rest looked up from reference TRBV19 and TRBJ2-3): DGGITQSPKYLFRKEGQNVTLSCEQNLNHDAMYWYRQDPGQGLRLIYYSQIVNDFQKGDIAEGYSVSREKKESFPLTVTSAQKNPTAFYLCASSMGVAVHTDTQYFGPGTRLTVL.

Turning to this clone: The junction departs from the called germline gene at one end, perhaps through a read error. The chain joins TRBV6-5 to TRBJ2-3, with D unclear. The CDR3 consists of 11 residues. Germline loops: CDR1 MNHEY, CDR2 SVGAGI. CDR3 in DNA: TGCGCTACCCAAAGCACAGATACGCAGTATTTT. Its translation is CATQSTDTQYF.

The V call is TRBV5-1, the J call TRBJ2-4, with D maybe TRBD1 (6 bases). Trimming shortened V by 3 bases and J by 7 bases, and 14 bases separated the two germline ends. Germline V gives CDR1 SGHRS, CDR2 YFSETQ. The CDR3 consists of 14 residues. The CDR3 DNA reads TGCGCCAGCAGCTCGACAGGAGCCCGGAACATTCAGTACTTC. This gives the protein CASSSTGARNIQYF.

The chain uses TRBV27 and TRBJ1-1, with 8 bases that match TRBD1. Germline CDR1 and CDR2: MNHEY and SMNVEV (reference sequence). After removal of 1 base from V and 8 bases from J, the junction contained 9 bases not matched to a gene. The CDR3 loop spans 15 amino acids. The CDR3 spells CASSLLSTWTGEAFF. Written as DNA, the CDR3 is TGTGCCAGCAGTTTATTAAGTACCTGGACAGGGGAAGCTTTCTTT.

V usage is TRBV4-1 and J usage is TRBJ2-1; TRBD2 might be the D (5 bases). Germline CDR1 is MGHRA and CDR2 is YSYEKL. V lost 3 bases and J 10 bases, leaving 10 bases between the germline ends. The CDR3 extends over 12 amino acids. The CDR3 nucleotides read TGCGCCAGCAGCCAGGTAGGACTGGAGCAGTTCTTC. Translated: CASSQVGLEQFF.

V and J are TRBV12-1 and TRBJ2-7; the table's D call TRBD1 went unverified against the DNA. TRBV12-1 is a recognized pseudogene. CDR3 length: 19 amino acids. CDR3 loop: CASSTPPQGGDSGPYEQYF. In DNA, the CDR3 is TGTGCCAGCAGCACACCCCCCCAGGGGGGCGACTCTGGACCCTACGAGCAGTACTTC.

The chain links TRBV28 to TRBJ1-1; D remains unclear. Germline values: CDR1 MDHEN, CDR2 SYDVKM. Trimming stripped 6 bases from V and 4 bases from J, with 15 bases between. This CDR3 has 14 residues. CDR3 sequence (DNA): TGTGCCAGCAGCCCGGACTCACGAGGCACTGAAGCTTTCTTT. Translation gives CASSPDSRGTEAFF.

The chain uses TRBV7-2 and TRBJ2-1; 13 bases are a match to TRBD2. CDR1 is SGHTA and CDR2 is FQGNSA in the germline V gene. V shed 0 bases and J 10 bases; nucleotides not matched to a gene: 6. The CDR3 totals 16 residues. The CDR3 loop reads CASSLATSGGAEEQFF. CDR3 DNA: TGTGCCAGCAGCTTAGCAACTAGCGGGGGGGCTGAGGAGCAGTTCTTC.

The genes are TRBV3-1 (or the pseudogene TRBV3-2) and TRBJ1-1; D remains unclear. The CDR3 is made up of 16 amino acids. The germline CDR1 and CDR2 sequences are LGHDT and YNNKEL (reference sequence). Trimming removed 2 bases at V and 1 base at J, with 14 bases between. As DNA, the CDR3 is TGTGCCAGCAGCCAATATCATGCGGTAGAGAACACTGAAGCTTTCTTT. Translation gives CASSQYHAVENTEAFF.

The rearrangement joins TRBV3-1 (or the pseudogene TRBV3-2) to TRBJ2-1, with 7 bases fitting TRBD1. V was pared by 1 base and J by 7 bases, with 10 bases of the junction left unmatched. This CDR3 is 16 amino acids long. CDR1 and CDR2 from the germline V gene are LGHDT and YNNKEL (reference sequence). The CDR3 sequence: CASSQVVRQGKNEQFF. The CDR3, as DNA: TGTGCCAGCAGCCAAGTAGTGAGACAGGGAAAAAATGAGCAGTTCTTC.

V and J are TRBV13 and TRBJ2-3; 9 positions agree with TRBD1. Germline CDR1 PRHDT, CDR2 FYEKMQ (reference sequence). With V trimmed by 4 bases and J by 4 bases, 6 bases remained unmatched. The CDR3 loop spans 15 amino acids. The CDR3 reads CASSSRDRVADTQYF. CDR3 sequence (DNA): TGTGCCAGCAGCTCTCGGGACAGGGTGGCAGATACGCAGTATTTT.

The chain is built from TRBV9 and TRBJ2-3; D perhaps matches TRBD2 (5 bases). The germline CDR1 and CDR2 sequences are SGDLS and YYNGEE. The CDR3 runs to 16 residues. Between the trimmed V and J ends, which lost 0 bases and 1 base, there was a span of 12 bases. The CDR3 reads CASSVGVGSGTDTQYF. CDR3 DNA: TGTGCCAGCAGCGTAGGGGTAGGGAGTGGCACAGATACGCAGTATTTT.

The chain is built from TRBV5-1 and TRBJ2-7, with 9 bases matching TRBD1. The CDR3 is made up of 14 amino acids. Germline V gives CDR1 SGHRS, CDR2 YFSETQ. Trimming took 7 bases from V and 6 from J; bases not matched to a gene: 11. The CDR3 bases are TGCGCCAGCGGTCCGGGACAGGGTCGGGGCGAGCAGTACTTC. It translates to CASGPGQGRGEQYF.

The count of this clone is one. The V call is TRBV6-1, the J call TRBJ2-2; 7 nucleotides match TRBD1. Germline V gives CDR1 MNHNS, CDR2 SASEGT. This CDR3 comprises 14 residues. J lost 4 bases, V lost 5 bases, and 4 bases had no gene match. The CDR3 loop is CASSYDRATGELFF. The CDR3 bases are TGTGCCAGCAGTTATGACAGGGCCACCGGGGAGCTGTTTTTT.

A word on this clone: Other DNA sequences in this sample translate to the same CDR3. CDR3 sequence reads: CAWSPADTQYF. DNA of the CDR3: TGTGCCTGGAGTCCCGCAGATACGCAGTATTTT. The chain links TRBV30 to TRBJ2-3; D ambiguous. V was cut by 2 bases and J by 4 bases, with 4 bases left in between. The CDR3 length is 11 residues. Germline-derived CDR1 and CDR2 are GTSNPN and SVGIG (reference sequence).

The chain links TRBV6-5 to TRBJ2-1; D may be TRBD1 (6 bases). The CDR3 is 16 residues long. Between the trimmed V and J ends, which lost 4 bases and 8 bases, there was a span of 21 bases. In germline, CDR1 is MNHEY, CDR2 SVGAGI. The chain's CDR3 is CASSSRPRTGKDEQFF. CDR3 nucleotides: TGTGCCAGCAGTTCACGCCCCCGAACAGGGAAGGATGAGCAGTTCTTC.